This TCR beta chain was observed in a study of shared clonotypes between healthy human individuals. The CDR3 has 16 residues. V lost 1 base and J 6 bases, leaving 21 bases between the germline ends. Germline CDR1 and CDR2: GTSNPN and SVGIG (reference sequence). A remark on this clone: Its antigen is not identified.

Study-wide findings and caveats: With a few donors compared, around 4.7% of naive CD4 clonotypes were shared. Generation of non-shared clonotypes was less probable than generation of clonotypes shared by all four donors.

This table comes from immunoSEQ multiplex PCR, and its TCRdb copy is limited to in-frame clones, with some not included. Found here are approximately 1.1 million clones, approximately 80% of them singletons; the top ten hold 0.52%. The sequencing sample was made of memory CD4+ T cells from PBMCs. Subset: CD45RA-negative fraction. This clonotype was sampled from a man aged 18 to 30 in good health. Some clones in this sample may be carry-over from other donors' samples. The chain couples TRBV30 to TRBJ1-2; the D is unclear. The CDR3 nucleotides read TGTGCCTGGAGTGCCCCACATAGGCCTCTGGCCCATGGCTACACCTTC. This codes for CAWSAPHRPLAHGYTF.